Below are 7 T cell receptor beta chains sequenced from a single sample in a study of response to subunit inactivated influenza vaccine. TCRdb re-analysed the RT-PCR reads in MiXCR, keeping a single row per CDR3 protein. Among 490,000 or so distinct CDR3 sequences listed, less than 8% were seen once. The sample was PBMCs from blood, taken around 2 years after vaccination. These receptors were taken from a man between 50 and 75 years old who received an inactivated influenza vaccine.

This clonotype was observed a handful of times. The chain recombines TRBV19 with TRBJ1-2, with D possibly matching TRBD1 (5 bases). Trimming took off 3 bases at V and 8 bases at J, with 16 bases between the two ends. Germline lookup yields CDR1 LNHDA and CDR2 SQIVND (reference sequence). This CDR3 comprises 14 residues. The CDR3 loop reads CASSIGVREEGYTF. DNA of the CDR3: TGTGCCAGTAGTATCGGTGTCAGGGAGGAAGGCTACACCTTC.

This clonotype was seen a handful of times. V is TRBV4-2 and J is TRBJ2-3; 11 bases are shared with TRBD2. CDR1 LGHNA and CDR2 YNFKEQ come from the germline V gene. This CDR3 has 18 residues. The V gene end was trimmed by 0 bases and the J gene end by 3 bases; junction bases not matched to a gene: 8. The CDR3 DNA follows: TGTGCCAGCAGCCAAGAAGGACAGACTAGCGGGGCAACAGATACGCAGTATTTT. It codes for CASSQEGQTSGATDTQYF.

This clonotype was found a few times. The CDR3, as DNA: TGTGCCAGCAGCCGTTCGCTTGAGGGGTTAAATGCTTTCTTT. This translates into CASSRSLEGLNAFF. The chain joins TRBV7-2 to TRBJ1-1; D possibly corresponds to TRBD1 (5 bases). The CDR3 contains 14 residues. Germline CDR1 SGHTA, CDR2 FQGNSA. V lost 5 bases to trimming and J lost 11 bases, with 21 bases between them.

This clonotype was recorded many times. The chain combines TRBV5-1 with TRBJ1-1; tentatively, D is TRBD1 (6 bases). Trimming removed 4 bases from V and 1 base from J, with 17 bases in between. Looked up from germline, CDR1 is SGHRS and CDR2 is YFSETQ. The CDR3 is made up of 16 amino acids. CDR3 coding DNA: TGCGCCAGCAGCCCGGCCGGGGGCCAGGGGAACACTGAAGCTTTCTTT. Residues: CASSPAGGQGNTEAFF.

This chain joins TRBV6-6 and TRBJ2-5, with 7 bases aligning to TRBD2. Germline V gene data show CDR1 as MNHNY and CDR2 as SVGAGI (reference sequence). The CDR3 contains 11 residues. V was clipped by 7 bases and J by 5 bases; unmatched bases: 1. The CDR3 is CASISGETQYF. DNA for the CDR3: TGTGCCAGCATTAGCGGGGAGACCCAGTACTTC.

The sample holds many counts of this clonotype. The chain employs TRBV29-1 and TRBJ2-2, with D unclear. Germline V gene data show CDR1 as SQVTM and CDR2 as ANQGSEA. Between the trimmed V and J ends, which lost 4 bases and 0 bases, there was a span of 9 bases. CDR3 size: 14 residues. CDR3 in DNA: TGCAGCGTTGGGCGAACAGCGAACACCGGGGAGCTGTTTTTT. As protein: CSVGRTANTGELFF.

This clonotype was detected many times. The chain joins TRBV6-1 to TRBJ2-3; 10 positions agree with TRBD2. The V gene end was trimmed by 6 bases and the J gene end by 6 bases; junction bases not matched to a gene: 6. Germline CDR1 and CDR2: MNHNS and SASEGT. The CDR3 is 14 residues long. DNA of the CDR3: TGTGCCAGCAGCAGAGAACTAGCGGGGGATACGCAGTATTTT. Protein: CASSRELAGDTQYF.